Each of the 32 T cell receptor beta chains below was sequenced from the same sample in a study of blood T cell repertoires in COVID-19. Sequencing used immunoSEQ multiplex PCR; TCRdb keeps in-frame clones, though not all of them. The sample lists approximately 230,000 clones, 85% to 90% seen once, with around 1.7% in the top ten. What was sequenced was PBMCs or T cells enriched from blood (not recorded which). These receptors originate from a man between 35 and 55 years old who had recovered from COVID-19.

The CDR3 sequence is CASSETGAHTDTQYF. As DNA, the CDR3 is TGTGCCAGCAGTGAAACAGGGGCGCACACAGATACGCAGTATTTT. The chain has TRBV9 and TRBJ2-3, with TRBD1 matching over 7 bases. The CDR3 consists of 15 residues. The germline gives CDR1 SGDLS, CDR2 YYNGEE. V was pared by 5 bases and J by 2 bases, with 8 bases of the junction left unmatched.

The V gene is TRBV27, the J gene TRBJ2-2, with D tentatively TRBD1 (5 bases). The germline CDR1 and CDR2 sequences are MNHEY and SMNVEV (reference sequence). V dropped 3 bases and J dropped 6 bases, with 8 bases sitting between them. The CDR3 runs to 13 residues. The CDR3 loop is CASSFGRAGELFF. Here the CDR3 DNA reads TGTGCCAGCAGTTTCGGCAGGGCCGGGGAGCTGTTTTTT.

The V call is TRBV5-4, the J call TRBJ2-7, with 8 positions matching TRBD1. The CDR3 is 13 residues long. Germline CDR1 reads SGHNT; CDR2 reads YYREEE (reference sequence). Trimming cost V 4 bases and J 5 bases; bases outside gene matches: 5. The CDR3 protein is CASSRTGFDEQYF. Here the CDR3 DNA reads TGTGCCAGCAGCAGGACAGGGTTCGACGAGCAGTACTTC.

This chain links TRBV2 with TRBJ2-3; TRBD2 might be the D (6 bases). The CDR3 is 13 amino acids. CDR1 SNHLY and CDR2 FYNNEI come from the germline V gene. For the CDR3, the DNA is TGTGCACGCGGGGTCTCCGGGGGAGATACGCAGTATTTT. It yields the protein CARGVSGGDTQYF.

This chain uses TRBV7-3 with TRBJ2-1, with 8 bases that match TRBD2. V shed 3 bases, J shed 5 bases, and the junction held 9 bases outside the gene matches. This CDR3 contains 16 residues. Germline values: CDR1 SGHTA, CDR2 FQGTGA. CDR3 amino acids: CASSLPLAGGNNEQFF. In DNA, the CDR3 is TGTGCCAGCAGCTTGCCATTGGCGGGGGGAAACAATGAGCAGTTCTTC.

The rearrangement joins TRBV10-3 to TRBJ2-1; the D is unclear. V was trimmed by 6 bases and J by 4 bases, leaving 10 bases between them. CDR1 is ENHRY and CDR2 is SYGVKD in the germline V gene. CDR3 length equals 13 residues. The CDR3 nucleotides are TGTGCCATCAGCGCCGACACTTACAATGAGCAGTTCTTC. Translated: CAISADTYNEQFF.

The chain employs TRBV6-6 and TRBJ1-1, with D maybe TRBD1 (5 bases). V was trimmed by 7 bases and J by 4 bases, leaving 13 bases between them. This CDR3 has 13 amino acids. Germline CDR1 and CDR2: MNHNY and SVGAGI (reference sequence). This chain's CDR3 is CASIGREGTEAFF. The CDR3 DNA reads TGTGCCAGCATAGGCAGGGAGGGCACTGAAGCTTTCTTT.

The genes are TRBV6-1 and TRBJ2-5; TRBD2 matches 7 bases. Germline CDR1 and CDR2: MNHNS and SASEGT. The V gene end was trimmed by 1 base and the J gene end by 4 bases; junction bases not matched to a gene: 0. This CDR3 region has 13 residues. Written as DNA, the CDR3 is TGTGCCAGCAGTGAAGGGGGGGGAGAGACCCAGTACTTC. Its protein is CASSEGGGETQYF.

The rearrangement joins TRBV10-3 to TRBJ1-2; the match to TRBD1 covers 11 bases. Germline V lookup: CDR1 ENHRY, CDR2 SYGVKD. V shed 2 bases, J shed 4 bases, and the junction held 3 bases outside the gene matches. The CDR3 extends over 15 amino acids. This chain's CDR3 is CAISEGTGGSYGYTF. The CDR3 nucleotides read TGTGCCATCAGTGAGGGGACAGGGGGATCCTATGGCTACACCTTC.

J is TRBJ1-3 and V is TRBV4-1; 8 positions agree with TRBD1. Germline V gene lookup returns CDR1 MGHRA and CDR2 YSYEKL. This CDR3 comprises 15 residues. Trimming cost V 4 bases and J 2 bases; bases outside gene matches: 4. CDR3 protein: CASSPDRGAGNTIYF. As DNA, the CDR3 is TGCGCCAGCAGCCCCGACAGGGGAGCTGGAAACACCATATATTTT.

The J gene is TRBJ2-7, the V gene TRBV11-3, with a possible D match to TRBD2 (6 bases). Germline loops: CDR1 SGHNT, CDR2 YENEEA. The CDR3 contains 16 residues. V shed 8 bases and J shed 2 bases, with 22 bases lying between them. DNA of the CDR3: TGTGCCAGCTATTGGATCGGAGGGCCTGTAACCTACGAGCAGTACTTC. It translates to CASYWIGGPVTYEQYF. The full variable domain, its missing parts supplied by reference TRBV11-3 and TRBJ2-7, is EAGVVQSPRYKIIEKKQPVAFWCNPISGHNTLYWYLQNLGQGPELLIRYENEEAVDDSQLPKDRFSAERLKGVDSTLKIQPAELGDSAVYLCASYWIGGPVTYEQYFGPGTRLTVT.

The chain couples TRBV27 to TRBJ2-1; 9 bases fit TRBD2. The length of the CDR3 is 18 residues. The V and J ends lost 8 bases and 8 bases, in that order; junction bases with no gene match: 22. Germline V gene lookup returns CDR1 MNHEY and CDR2 SMNVEV (reference sequence). CDR3 sequence: CASAPGLAGTYYGDEQFF. The CDR3 DNA sequence: TGTGCCAGCGCGCCGGGGCTAGCGGGAACTTATTACGGGGATGAGCAGTTCTTC.

The chain has TRBV3-1 (or the pseudogene TRBV3-2) and TRBJ2-7; 7 bases are shared with TRBD1. Germline CDR1 is LGHDT and CDR2 is YNNKEL (reference sequence). The trim removed 1 base at V and 3 bases at J, leaving 3 bases unmatched. The CDR3 is 14 amino acids. Here the CDR3 reads CASSQGQGYYEQYF. DNA for the CDR3: TGTGCCAGCAGCCAAGGACAGGGCTACTACGAGCAGTACTTC.

The chain carries TRBV3-1 (or the pseudogene TRBV3-2) and TRBJ2-2; 9 bases align to TRBD1. The V gene end was trimmed by 1 base and the J gene end by 3 bases; junction bases not matched to a gene: 3. The CDR3 has 16 amino acids. The germline V gene encodes CDR1 LGHDT and CDR2 YNNKEL (reference sequence). This CDR3 is CASSQVRTGDTGELFF. DNA of the CDR3: TGTGCCAGCAGCCAAGTCCGGACAGGGGACACCGGGGAGCTGTTTTTT.

The chain employs TRBV5-8 and TRBJ2-7; a weak D match, TRBD2 (6 bases). The germline gives CDR1 SGHTS, CDR2 YDEGEE. The V end was cut by 4 bases, the J end by 6 bases, with 14 bases between. This CDR3 has 13 residues. CDR3 sequence: CASSTRRGTEQYF. As DNA, the CDR3 is TGTGCCAGCAGCACGAGGCGGGGAACCGAGCAGTACTTC.

The gene calls are TRBV9 and TRBJ1-1; D is undetermined. Trimming took off 0 bases at V and 6 bases at J, with 12 bases between the two ends. This CDR3 has 14 residues. Germline V lookup: CDR1 SGDLS, CDR2 YYNGEE. The DNA for the CDR3 is TGTGCCAGCAGCGTAGCCAGTGTCCCCGCTGAAGCTTTCTTT. Translating gives CASSVASVPAEAFF.

The sample holds one count of this clone. This chain uses TRBV12-3 or TRBV12-4 with TRBJ2-3; D ambiguous. Trimming removed 6 bases at V and 5 bases at J, with 12 bases between. The CDR3 runs to 13 residues. CDR3 nucleotide sequence: TGTGCCAGCAGAACCCCCCAGGAAGATACGCAGTATTTT. Its translation: CASRTPQEDTQYF.

This chain uses TRBV7-3 with TRBJ2-7, with D possibly TRBD1 on 6 matching bases. V lost 5 bases and J lost 3, with 17 bases in between. Per germline, CDR1 SGHTA and CDR2 FQGTGA. The CDR3 sequence is 15 residues long. The DNA of the CDR3 is TGTGCCAGCAGCCCCGGTAGGGGGTCTATCTACGAGCAGTACTTC. Translated, it gives CASSPGRGSIYEQYF.

This rearrangement joins TRBV18 to TRBJ1-1; D remains unclear. CDR1 is KGHSH, CDR2 LQKENI, per germline. The V end lost 2 bases, the J end lost 4 bases, and 14 bases lay between the germline ends. The CDR3 contains 15 residues. This chain's CDR3 is CASSPVGEKGTEAFF. The DNA for the CDR3 is TGTGCCAGCTCACCAGTTGGGGAGAAAGGCACTGAAGCTTTCTTT.

The V call is TRBV15, the J call TRBJ2-7; 11 nucleotides align to TRBD2. J gave up 6 bases and V 1 base, and 5 bases lay outside the gene matches. This CDR3 spans 15 amino acids. The germline V gene has CDR1 LNHNV and CDR2 YYDKDF (reference sequence). CDR3 sequence: CATSRVTSGSGEQYF. In DNA, the CDR3 is TGTGCCACCAGCAGAGTAACTAGCGGGAGCGGCGAGCAGTACTTC.

The chain is built from TRBV18 and TRBJ1-4, with 7 bases identical to TRBD1. The J segment lost 2 bases and the V segment lost 5 bases, leaving 5 bases of the junction unmatched. Germline loops: CDR1 KGHSH, CDR2 LQKENI. The CDR3 runs to 15 residues. CDR3 nucleotides: TGTGCCAGCTCAGTAACACAGGGGACTAATGAAAAACTGTTTTTT. Translated, it gives CASSVTQGTNEKLFF.

The chain joins TRBV30 to TRBJ1-6; 7 bases agree with TRBD1. Germline V gene sequence: CDR1 GTSNPN, CDR2 SVGIG (reference sequence). This CDR3 has 16 amino acids. Unmatched junction bases numbered 11, after V lost 5 bases and J lost 4 bases. The CDR3: CAWGFPRQGYNSPLHF. CDR3 coding DNA: TGTGCCTGGGGGTTCCCCCGACAGGGATATAATTCACCCCTCCACTTT.

This sequence joins TRBV6-5 and TRBJ1-3; possible D gene TRBD1, 6 bases. CDR1 and CDR2 (germline): MNHEY, SVGAGI. This CDR3 comprises 16 residues. With 0 bases removed from V and 0 bases from J, the gap between germline ends came to 9 bases. The CDR3 region is CASSYSQGPSGNTIYF. As DNA, the CDR3 is TGTGCCAGCAGTTACTCTCAGGGGCCCTCTGGAAACACCATATATTTT.

The V call is TRBV5-1, the J call TRBJ1-4; the match to TRBD1 covers 10 bases. V shed 0 bases, J shed 1 base, and the junction held 9 bases outside the gene matches. CDR1 and CDR2 from the germline V gene are SGHRS and YFSETQ. There are 19 residues in the CDR3. The CDR3 is CASSLAGYRDRGTNEKLFF. CDR3 coding DNA: TGCGCCAGCAGCTTGGCGGGGTACCGGGACAGGGGAACTAATGAAAAACTGTTTTTT.

This chain links TRBV20-1 with TRBJ1-1, with 9 bases fitting TRBD1. The CDR3 length is 11 residues. V was clipped by 6 bases and J by 11 bases; unmatched bases: 7. The germline V gene encodes CDR1 DFQATT and CDR2 SNEGSKA (reference sequence). CDR3 coding DNA: TGCAGTGCCGATCTACAGGGGGCGGCTTTCTTT. Residues: CSADLQGAAFF.

The chain uses TRBV19 and TRBJ1-4, with D perhaps TRBD1 (5 bases). CDR1 and CDR2 (germline): LNHDA, SQIVND (reference sequence). CDR3 length: 14 residues. V lost 5 bases, J lost 7 bases, and 14 bases lay in between. CDR3 in amino acids: CASSSVTGVEKLFF. CDR3 sequence (DNA): TGTGCCAGTAGTTCGGTAACGGGGGTTGAAAAACTGTTTTTT.

The CDR3 reads CASSRGQGSPNYGYTF. The CDR3 region has the DNA TGTGCCAGTAGTCGCGGACAGGGCTCACCTAACTATGGCTACACCTTC. The chain links TRBV19 to TRBJ1-2; 8 nucleotides match TRBD1. J lost 0 bases, V lost 5 bases, and 8 bases had no gene match. The length of the CDR3 is 16 residues. CDR1 and CDR2 from the germline V gene are LNHDA and SQIVND (reference sequence).

This chain connects TRBV6-5 to TRBJ1-1, with TRBD1 as a possible D gene (5 bases). The V gene lost 8 bases and the J gene lost 5 bases, with 15 bases spanning the gap. The CDR3 totals 13 residues. CDR1 is MNHEY, CDR2 SVGAGI, per germline. CDR3 region: CASLPRGRTEAFF. The CDR3 DNA is TGTGCCAGCTTGCCGCGGGGCCGAACTGAAGCTTTCTTT.

The V and J genes are TRBV7-9 and TRBJ1-6; TRBD1 aligns across 10 bases. The CDR3 spans 15 residues. Trimming cost V 5 bases and J 9 bases; bases outside gene matches: 7. Germline V gene data show CDR1 as SEHNR and CDR2 as FQNEAQ (reference sequence). The CDR3 here is CASSAPGTGVSPLHF. CDR3 in DNA: TGTGCCAGCAGCGCCCCCGGGACAGGGGTTTCACCCCTCCACTTT.

The V and J genes are TRBV28 and TRBJ2-7; D might be TRBD2 (6 bases). Deletions cut 9 bases from V and 0 bases from J, with 21 bases between. The CDR3 contains 16 residues. Per germline, CDR1 MDHEN and CDR2 SYDVKM. This chain's CDR3 is CARNLPGLQVSYEQYF. CDR3 DNA sequence: TGTGCCAGAAACCTTCCGGGACTTCAGGTCTCCTACGAGCAGTACTTC.

This chain joins TRBV14 and TRBJ2-7; D is ambiguous. CDR3 length: 12 residues. Germline V gene data show CDR1 as SGHDN and CDR2 as FVKESK. Trimming shortened V by 6 bases and J by 3 bases, and 9 bases separated the two germline ends. CDR3 in DNA: TGTGCCAGCAGTCTTACAAACTACGAGCAGTACTTC. It specifies CASSLTNYEQYF.

The chain is built from TRBV7-9 and TRBJ2-2, with D uncertain. Germline V gene data show CDR1 as SEHNR and CDR2 as FQNEAQ (reference sequence). The CDR3 extends over 12 amino acids. Trimming removed 3 bases at V and 3 bases at J, with 2 bases between. The CDR3, as DNA: TGTGCCAGCAGCTTCGACACCGGGGAGCTGTTTTTT. Translation gives CASSFDTGELFF.